The 7 T cell receptor beta chains given below trace back to one sample, sequenced in a study of T cell responses to AZD1222 COVID-19 vaccine. Only in-frame clones appear in the TCRdb table, and some are missing; sequencing was by immunoSEQ multiplex PCR. The sample consists of about 120,000 clones, roughly 90% of them appearing once. The source was peripheral blood, collected on day 0 of AZD1222 vaccination. Receptor source: an adult in good health.

The V call is TRBV29-1, the J call TRBJ2-7; 9 bases match TRBD2. Per germline, CDR1 SQVTM and CDR2 ANQGSEA. V was clipped by 6 bases and J by 4 bases; unmatched bases: 4. The CDR3 has 12 residues. The CDR3 spells CSVGTSSYEQYF. The DNA for the CDR3 is TGCAGCGTGGGGACTAGCAGTTACGAGCAGTACTTC.

The chain is built from TRBV7-3 and TRBJ2-1, with D perhaps matching TRBD1 or TRBD2 (5 bases each). V lost 5 bases, J lost 0 bases, and 20 bases lay in between. Germline loops: CDR1 SGHTA, CDR2 FQGTGA. This CDR3 contains 18 residues. The CDR3 region has the DNA TGTGCCAGCAGCCCCCTGGGACGAGCCTTTAACTCCTACAATGAGCAGTTCTTC. It is translated as CASSPLGRAFNSYNEQFF.

The chain carries TRBV18 and TRBJ2-3; no clear D gene. Germline values: CDR1 KGHSH, CDR2 LQKENI. Trimming cost V 2 bases and J 5 bases, with 2 bases left between them. CDR3 size: 11 residues. DNA of the CDR3: TGTGCCAGCTCACCAGAAGATACGCAGTATTTT. Amino acids: CASSPEDTQYF. Full variable domain (rest looked up from reference TRBV18 and TRBJ2-3): NAGVMQNPRHLVRRRGQEARLRCSPMKGHSHVYWYRQLPEEGLKFMVYLQKENIIDESGMPKERFSAEFPKEGPSILRIQQVVRGDSAAYFCASSPEDTQYFGPGTRLTVL.

In DNA, the CDR3 is TGCAGTGCTAGCGATGAGCAGTTCTTC. Protein product: CSASDEQFF. The chain joins TRBV20-1 to TRBJ2-1; D ambiguous. The CDR3 extends over 9 amino acids. CDR1 and CDR2 (germline): DFQATT, SNEGSKA (reference sequence). V was shortened by 3 bases and J by 8 bases, with 2 bases between the two germline ends.

The J gene is TRBJ1-2, the V gene TRBV11-2; possible D gene TRBD1, 5 bases. Germline-derived CDR1 and CDR2 are SGHAT and FQNNGV. CDR3 length equals 17 residues. The germline V and J ends were trimmed by 4 bases and 6 bases, with 24 bases remaining between them. The CDR3 DNA reads TGTGCCAGCAGCTCGAACACCGGGACGCCCGGAGGTCATGGCTACACCTTC. Amino acids: CASSSNTGTPGGHGYTF.

The rearrangement uses TRBV7-9 and TRBJ2-7, with 10 bases fitting TRBD2. V lost 1 base and J lost 0; bases outside the gene matches: 3. This CDR3 is built from 16 residues. Germline CDR1 is SEHNR and CDR2 is FQNEAQ (reference sequence). This chain's CDR3 is CASSLEASGSSYEQYF. The CDR3 region has the DNA TGTGCCAGCAGCTTAGAGGCTAGCGGGAGCTCCTACGAGCAGTACTTC. Supplemented by reference TRBV7-9 and TRBJ2-7, the full variable domain reads DTGVSQNPRHKITKRGQNVTFRCDPISEHNRLYWYRQTLGQGPEFLTYFQNEAQLEKSRLLSDRFSAERPKGSFSTLEIQRTEQGDSAMYLCASSLEASGSSYEQYFGPGTRLTVT.

V is TRBV6-5 and J is TRBJ2-1; possibly TRBD1 for D (6 bases). The V end lost 2 bases, the J end lost 5 bases, and 13 bases lay between the germline ends. The length of the CDR3 is 15 residues. Germline CDR1 is MNHEY and CDR2 is SVGAGI. CDR3 residues: CASSYPGTRNNEQFF. The CDR3 DNA reads as TGTGCCAGCAGTTACCCCGGGACACGGAACAATGAGCAGTTCTTC.